This is a list of T cell receptor beta chains from one sample in a study of CD8 T cells in Susac syndrome. Via MiXCR, TCRdb re-called the immunoSEQ multiplex PCR reads, giving one row per CDR3 protein. The data contain fewer than 140,000 distinct CDR3 sequences, around 94% of them seen just once; the ten biggest clones take up about 0.42%. Sequencing input: CD8+ T cells from PBMCs. The receptors shown here come from a human donor with Susac syndrome. Both conserved end residues are part of each CDR3. D genes are given only for firm matches. Clone sizes are given selectively: once, few, many, or a class where the clone is expanded.

TRBJ2-3 TRBV12-3/TRBV12-4 15 . once CASNTFVGTPDTQYF TGTGCCAGCAATACATTCGTGGGGACGCCAGATACGCAGTATTTT
TRBJ2-1 TRBV6-5 15 TRBD1 . CASSYSTGGGDEQFF TGTGCCAGCAGTTACTCGACAGGGGGCGGGGATGAGCAGTTCTTC
TRBJ2-5 TRBV3-1 11 . . CASTPGDLQYF TGTGCCAGCACCCCGGGGGACCTGCAGTACTTC
TRBJ2-5 TRBV11-2 14 . . CASSFLDLQETQYF TGTGCCAGCAGCTTCCTAGACTTACAAGAGACCCAGTACTTC
TRBJ2-5 TRBV5-6 16 . few CASSLRARLYQETQYF TGTGCCAGCAGCTTGCGGGCGCGATTGTACCAAGAGACCCAGTACTTC
TRBJ2-3 TRBV20-1 12 . few CSAREGTDTQYF TGCAGTGCTAGAGAAGGGACGGATACGCAGTATTTT
TRBJ2-1 TRBV7-9 14 . . CASRLSWAYNEQFF TGTGCCAGCAGACTAAGTTGGGCCTACAATGAGCAGTTCTTC
TRBJ2-5 TRBV6-6 12 TRBD2 . CAVGIAGHPPYF TGTGCCGTAGGTATAGCGGGGCACCCCCCGTACTTC
TRBJ1-1 TRBV5-5 14 . . CASSPDSWATEAFF TGTGCCAGCAGCCCGGACTCATGGGCCACTGAAGCTTTCTTT
TRBJ2-2 TRBV12-5 12 . . CASGFEDGELFF TGTGCTAGTGGTTTTGAGGACGGGGAGCTGTTTTTT
TRBJ1-6 TRBV5-1 13 . once CASSLAWGRPLHF TGCGCCAGCAGCTTGGCCTGGGGGAGACCCCTCCACTTT
TRBJ2-2 TRBV10-2 15 TRBD1 . CASSGTGGDTGELFF TGCGCCAGCAGTGGGACAGGGGGAGACACCGGGGAGCTGTTTTTT
TRBJ2-7 TRBV7-9 14 . . CASSLAGTSYEQYF TGTGCCAGCAGCTTGGCAGGGACTTCCTACGAGCAGTACTTC
TRBJ2-7 TRBV7-8 14 TRBD1 . CASSEQGASYEQYF TGTGCCAGCAGCGAGCAGGGGGCCTCCTACGAGCAGTACTTC
TRBJ2-5 TRBV13 15 . . CASTPARSGWETQYF TGTGCCAGCACCCCGGCTAGATCAGGATGGGAGACCCAGTACTTC
TRBJ2-1 TRBV3-1 17 . . CASSHPRTGSSYNEQFF TGTGCCAGCAGCCATCCGCGGACCGGTAGCTCCTACAATGAGCAGTTCTTC
TRBJ1-5 TRBV7-9 15 TRBD1 . CASSSIWDSNQPQHF TGTGCCAGCAGCTCCATATGGGACAGTAATCAGCCCCAGCATTTT
TRBJ1-2 TRBV3-1 14 . . CASSLEGQGVGYTF TGTGCCAGCAGCCTTGAGGGCCAGGGTGTTGGCTACACCTTC
TRBJ2-7 TRBV7-8 15 . . CASSLERQLLGEQYF TGTGCCAGCAGCTTAGAGAGGCAGTTACTGGGCGAGCAGTACTTC
TRBJ2-1 TRBV27 12 . . CASQGMSNEQFF TGTGCCAGCCAGGGTATGTCCAATGAGCAGTTCTTC
TRBJ2-2 TRBV12-3/TRBV12-4 14 . . CASSFGANTGELFF TGTGCCAGCAGTTTTGGGGCGAACACCGGGGAGCTGTTTTTT
TRBJ2-7 TRBV5-1 14 TRBD1 . CASTPVDRNYEQYF TGCGCCAGCACCCCGGTGGACAGGAATTACGAGCAGTACTTC
TRBJ2-7 TRBV3-1 12 . . CASSLQSLEQYF TGTGCCAGCAGCCTTCAGAGCCTCGAGCAGTACTTC
TRBJ2-1 TRBV19 15 TRBD2 few CASSPGTSGGDEQFF TGTGCCAGTAGTCCGGGGACTAGCGGGGGTGATGAGCAGTTCTTC
TRBJ2-1 TRBV5-6 15 TRBD2 . CASSLIAGGDNEQFF TGTGCCAGCAGCTTAATAGCGGGGGGGGACAATGAGCAGTTCTTC
TRBJ1-1 TRBV2 11 . . CAHAGGTEAFF TGTGCTCACGCGGGGGGCACTGAAGCTTTCTTT
TRBJ1-4 TRBV5-4 18 TRBD1 . CASSLDLGQGASNEKLFF TGTGCCAGCAGCTTGGACCTTGGACAGGGGGCTTCTAATGAAAAACTGTTTTTT
TRBJ2-1 TRBV13 15 . . CASSSRTEGFDEQFF TGTGCCAGCAGCTCGCGGACTGAGGGCTTCGATGAGCAGTTCTTC
TRBJ2-7 TRBV3-1 14 TRBD1 . CASSQGQRSYEQYF TGTGCCAGCAGCCAGGGACAGCGGAGCTACGAGCAGTACTTC
TRBJ2-1 TRBV29-1 15 . once CSVEAWWGAYNEQFF TGCAGCGTTGAAGCCTGGTGGGGGGCTTACAATGAGCAGTTCTTC
TRBJ1-1 TRBV5-1 12 . . CASSLGQREAFF TGCGCCAGCAGCTTGGGTCAACGTGAAGCTTTCTTT
TRBJ2-7 TRBV27 13 TRBD2 . CASNPTGGHEQYF TGTGCCAGCAACCCCACGGGGGGACACGAGCAGTACTTC
TRBJ1-6 TRBV14 15 . . CASSQRGSYNSPLHF TGTGCCAGCAGCCAACGAGGGTCCTATAATTCACCCCTCCACTTT
TRBJ1-6 TRBV20-1 16 . once CSARDKKGARNSPLHF TGCAGTGCTAGAGATAAGAAAGGAGCTAGGAATTCACCCCTCCACTTT
TRBJ2-1 TRBV7-2 15 TRBD2 . CASTLARTSGHEQFF TGTGCCAGCACCCTAGCCCGGACTAGCGGGCATGAGCAGTTCTTC
TRBJ2-7 TRBV14 13 . . CASSLSTGREQYF TGTGCCAGCAGCCTGTCCACAGGGCGGGAGCAGTACTTC
TRBJ2-5 TRBV9 14 . . CASSAYGGEETQYF TGTGCCAGCAGCGCCTACGGGGGTGAAGAGACCCAGTACTTC
TRBJ2-7 TRBV4-1 16 . . CASSQQQGLVRYEQYF TGCGCCAGCAGCCAGCAACAGGGACTTGTGCGCTACGAGCAGTACTTC
TRBJ2-1 TRBV20-1 16 . . CSAREGSGLHYNEQFF TGCAGTGCTAGAGAAGGATCCGGACTTCACTACAATGAGCAGTTCTTC
TRBJ1-1 TRBV20-1 17 TRBD1 . CSARTSLGDRVRTEAFF TGCAGTGCTAGAACCTCTTTGGGGGACAGGGTACGGACTGAAGCTTTCTTT
TRBJ1-2 TRBV2 11 TRBD1 . CASSPDRVYTF TGTGCCAGCAGTCCCGACAGGGTCTACACCTTC